Listed here are 27 T cell receptor beta chains from one sample, sequenced in a study of cytomegalovirus exposure and HLA in healthy donors. PCR employed 60 Vbeta and 13 Jbeta primers. Sequenced by immunoSEQ multiplex PCR; TCRdb stores in-frame clones only, minus some. The sample records approximately 50,000 clones, 55% to 65% being singletons. The specimen was PBMCs. All receptors derive from a human donor in good health.

This chain uses TRBV30 with TRBJ2-7; possibly TRBD2 for D (6 bases). V dropped 2 bases and J dropped 0 bases, with 8 bases sitting between them. Germline lookup yields CDR1 GTSNPN and CDR2 SVGIG (reference sequence). This CDR3 is 13 amino acids long. The CDR3 DNA reads as TGTGCCTGGAGTCCGGGACTCTCCTACGAGCAGTACTTC. As protein: CAWSPGLSYEQYF.

This clone was seen a single time. A read error may produce the germline difference seen at one junction end. The gene calls are TRBV7-2 and TRBJ2-4, with TRBD1 identical over 8 bases. The CDR3 length is 13 residues. The germline gives CDR1 SGHTA, CDR2 FQGNSA. Written as DNA, the CDR3 is TGTGCCAGCAGCCCACGGACAGGGTCCCCCGTTGGGTTC. As protein: CASSPRTGSPVGF.

This sequence joins TRBV19 and TRBJ1-2; 9 bases are shared with TRBD1. The trim removed 8 bases at V and 2 bases at J, leaving 9 bases unmatched. This CDR3 region has 15 residues. The germline V gene encodes CDR1 LNHDA and CDR2 SQIVND (reference sequence). The CDR3 sequence is CASLTPGQGNYGYTF. The CDR3 DNA reads TGTGCCAGTCTAACTCCGGGACAGGGCAACTATGGCTACACCTTC.

The V and J genes are TRBV9 and TRBJ1-2, with a possible D match to TRBD1 (5 bases). The V and J ends lost 3 bases and 8 bases respectively, with 20 bases between them. The length of the CDR3 is 15 residues. Germline V gene lookup returns CDR1 SGDLS and CDR2 YYNGEE. Here the CDR3 reads CASSALLSREEGYTF. The DNA for the CDR3 is TGTGCCAGCAGCGCCCTCCTAAGCAGGGAGGAAGGCTACACCTTC. Full variable domain (remainder filled in from reference TRBV9 and TRBJ1-2): DSGVTQTPKHLITATGQRVTLRCSPRSGDLSVYWYQQSLDQGLQFLIQYYNGEERAKGNILERFSAQQFPDLHSELNLSSLELGDSALYFCASSALLSREEGYTFGSGTRLTVV.

The chain links TRBV9 to TRBJ2-1; D perhaps matches TRBD2 (5 bases). V lost 3 bases to trimming and J lost 12 bases, with 16 bases between them. CDR1 and CDR2 (germline): SGDLS, YYNGEE. The CDR3 consists of 13 residues. CDR3 nucleotide sequence: TGTGCCAGCAGCGAGACGGGGTTACCGGCGCAGTTCTTC. Protein: CASSETGLPAQFF.

CDR3 nucleotides: TGTGCCAGCAGTTCGGGACAGGGCGGACAGCCCCAGCATTTT. Its protein is CASSSGQGGQPQHF. The chain employs TRBV6-4 and TRBJ1-5; TRBD1 aligns across 9 bases. There are 14 residues in the CDR3. CDR1 and CDR2 from the germline V gene are MRHNA and SNTAGT. With 5 bases clipped from V and 7 bases from J, the junction kept 6 bases outside the gene matches.

This sequence joins TRBV7-3 and TRBJ2-1, with 16 nucleotides matching TRBD2. The CDR3 has 16 residues. Germline V gene lookup returns CDR1 SGHTA and CDR2 FQGTGA. The ends lost 3 bases at V and 8 bases at J; junction bases unmatched: 4. The CDR3 bases are TGTGCCAGCAGCTTTGCTGGGACTAGCGGGGGGGATGAGCAGTTCTTC. Translation gives CASSFAGTSGGDEQFF.

The rearrangement joins TRBV6-5 to TRBJ1-2, with a possible D match to TRBD1 (5 bases). The CDR3 sequence is 13 residues long. Looked up from germline, CDR1 is MNHEY and CDR2 is SVGAGI. Trimming took off 7 bases at V and 8 bases at J, with 17 bases between the two ends. CDR3 DNA: TGTGCCAGCACCCGATCGGGGGAATACGGCTACACCTTC. Protein product: CASTRSGEYGYTF.

The J gene is TRBJ1-1, the V gene TRBV6-5; weak D call: TRBD1 (5 bases). Germline V gene lookup returns CDR1 MNHEY and CDR2 SVGAGI. This CDR3 comprises 13 residues. V was clipped by 6 bases and J by 0 bases, with 8 bases between them. The CDR3 spells CASRGRMNTEAFF. The CDR3 DNA is TGTGCCAGCAGGGGGCGGATGAACACTGAAGCTTTCTTT.

This clone was detected only once. The rearrangement uses TRBV28 and TRBJ1-6; perhaps TRBD1 as D (5 bases). Looked up from germline, CDR1 is MDHEN and CDR2 is SYDVKM. The length of the CDR3 is 15 residues. Trimming removed 3 bases at V and 7 bases at J, with 13 bases between. As DNA, the CDR3 is TGTGCCAGCAGTTTTGATAACAGGTTGAATTCACCCCTCCACTTT. It specifies CASSFDNRLNSPLHF.

V usage is TRBV7-3 and J usage is TRBJ2-1; weak D call: TRBD2 (6 bases). V was cut by 5 bases and J by 3 bases, with 14 bases left in between. Germline V gives CDR1 SGHTA, CDR2 FQGTGA. This CDR3 spans 15 amino acids. The CDR3 is CASSPGPGGYNEQFF. Here the CDR3 DNA reads TGTGCCAGCAGCCCCGGGCCCGGGGGCTACAATGAGCAGTTCTTC.

The chain links TRBV10-1 to TRBJ2-3; TRBD2 aligns across 11 bases. Germline V lookup: CDR1 WNHNN, CDR2 SYGVQD (reference sequence). The CDR3 consists of 15 residues. V trimming: 4 bases; J trimming: 5 bases; junction bases outside the gene matches: 5. The CDR3 DNA reads as TGCGCCAGCAGTGCTAGCGGGGGGACCATAGATACGCAGTATTTT. Translated, it gives CASSASGGTIDTQYF.

This clone appeared a few times. This chain uses TRBV27 with TRBJ2-3; possible D gene TRBD2, 5 bases. This CDR3 comprises 14 residues. Germline V gene sequence: CDR1 MNHEY, CDR2 SMNVEV (reference sequence). V was shortened by 3 bases and J by 1 base, with 8 bases between the two germline ends. This CDR3 reads CASSLSAGTDTQYF. The CDR3 region has the DNA TGTGCCAGCAGTTTGTCAGCGGGCACAGATACGCAGTATTTT.

CDR3 nucleotide sequence: TGTGCCACCTCGACAGGTCTGCCCTCCTATAATTCACCCCTCCACTTT. This translates into CATSTGLPSYNSPLHF. The chain links TRBV19 to TRBJ1-6; TRBD1 is a possible D gene (6 bases). Trimming took off 10 bases at V and 0 bases at J, with 16 bases between the two ends. The CDR3 consists of 16 residues. Germline V gives CDR1 LNHDA, CDR2 SQIVND (reference sequence).

The V and J genes are TRBV7-2 and TRBJ2-5; 11 bases fit TRBD2. This CDR3 is built from 15 residues. Trimming cost V 4 bases and J 4 bases; bases outside gene matches: 5. Germline lookup yields CDR1 SGHTA and CDR2 FQGNSA. CDR3 region: CASSSLSGGAETQYF. The CDR3 bases are TGTGCCAGCAGCTCACTTAGCGGGGGGGCAGAGACCCAGTACTTC.

The table lists this clone with a few counts. This chain uses TRBV19 with TRBJ1-4; 8 bases map to TRBD1. The length of the CDR3 is 14 residues. Per germline, CDR1 LNHDA and CDR2 SQIVND (reference sequence). The J segment lost 7 bases and the V segment lost 3 bases, leaving 4 bases of the junction unmatched. This chain's CDR3 is CASSIQGAREKLFF. The CDR3 DNA is TGTGCCAGTAGTATTCAGGGGGCGCGTGAAAAACTGTTTTTT.

V is TRBV7-9 and J is TRBJ2-5, with TRBD2 as a possible D gene (7 bases). The germline gives CDR1 SEHNR, CDR2 FQNEAQ (reference sequence). V lost 8 bases and J 5 bases, leaving 21 bases between the germline ends. There are 15 residues in the CDR3. As DNA, the CDR3 is TGTGCCAGCCTCTTAGGAGGGGGGGGGCAGGAGACCCAGTACTTC. Translating gives CASLLGGGGQETQYF. Full variable domain (missing parts from reference TRBV7-9 and TRBJ2-5): DTGVSQNPRHKITKRGQNVTFRCDPISEHNRLYWYRQTLGQGPEFLTYFQNEAQLEKSRLLSDRFSAERPKGSFSTLEIQRTEQGDSAMYLCASLLGGGGQETQYFGPGTRLLVL.

The rearrangement links TRBV29-1 to TRBJ2-7, with TRBD1 identical over 8 bases. The CDR3 sequence is 16 residues long. CDR1 is SQVTM, CDR2 ANQGSEA, per germline. Losses at the gene ends were 0 bases for V and 2 bases for J; bases not matched to a gene: 9. In DNA, the CDR3 is TGCAGCGTTGAAGAACGGACAGGGAGAAGCCCCTACGAGCAGTACTTC. Its translation is CSVEERTGRSPYEQYF.

V usage is TRBV10-1 and J usage is TRBJ1-4; TRBD1 agrees at 7 bases. Germline assignment: CDR1 WNHNN and CDR2 SYGVQD (reference sequence). The CDR3 spans 16 residues. Unmatched junction bases numbered 9, after V lost 4 bases and J lost 4 bases. In DNA form, the CDR3 reads TGCGCCAGCAGTGTTAAAAGGACAGGCGATAATGAAAAACTGTTTTTT. Protein: CASSVKRTGDNEKLFF.

This clone was observed a handful of times. The chain recombines TRBV11-2 with TRBJ1-1; D ambiguous. This CDR3 is built from 14 residues. CDR1 SGHAT and CDR2 FQNNGV come from the germline V gene. Trimming stripped 7 bases from V and 1 base from J, with 13 bases between. The DNA of the CDR3 is TGTGCCAGCACCCTAGACGGTAGGAACACTGAAGCTTTCTTT. Translating gives CASTLDGRNTEAFF.

The chain carries TRBV2 and TRBJ2-3; 8 positions match TRBD2. The length of the CDR3 is 16 residues. With V trimmed by 3 bases and J by 0 bases, 5 bases remained unmatched. Germline V CDR1 and CDR2: SNHLY, FYNNEI. The CDR3 region is CASSDRGGFSTDTQYF. The CDR3 DNA is TGTGCCAGCAGTGACCGGGGGGGCTTTAGCACAGATACGCAGTATTTT.

V is TRBV19 and J is TRBJ2-2; maybe TRBD1 (5 bases). Trimming removed 6 bases at V and 0 bases at J, with 14 bases between. In germline, CDR1 is LNHDA, CDR2 SQIVND (reference sequence). CDR3 length: 16 amino acids. The CDR3 nucleotides read TGTGCCAGTAGACCTTGGCAGGGTTCGAACACCGGGGAGCTGTTTTTT. This encodes CASRPWQGSNTGELFF.

The V gene is TRBV6-6, the J gene TRBJ1-1; D possibly corresponds to TRBD1 (6 bases). Trimming took 7 bases from V and 10 from J, leaving 13 bases between them. The CDR3 has 11 amino acids. Germline CDR1 reads MNHNY; CDR2 reads SVGAGI (reference sequence). This chain's CDR3 is CASTQGIVAFF. Written as DNA, the CDR3 is TGTGCCAGCACCCAGGGGATAGTAGCTTTCTTT.

This clone was counted a few times. The chain employs TRBV11-2 and TRBJ2-1, with TRBD2 identical over 15 bases. The CDR3 spans 17 residues. Germline V gives CDR1 SGHAT, CDR2 FQNNGV. The junction had 9 bases not matched to a gene; V was cut back by 6 bases and J by 6 bases. The CDR3 loop is CASRPGLAGGRVNEQFF. The DNA for the CDR3 is TGTGCCAGCAGGCCGGGACTAGCGGGGGGTCGGGTCAATGAGCAGTTCTTC.

The genes are TRBV6-1 and TRBJ2-7, with 7 bases that match TRBD1. J gave up 2 bases and V 2 bases, and 3 bases lay outside the gene matches. The CDR3 has 14 amino acids. CDR1 MNHNS and CDR2 SASEGT come from the germline V gene. CDR3 sequence: CASSENRGPYEQYF. The DNA for the CDR3 is TGTGCCAGCAGTGAAAACAGGGGCCCCTACGAGCAGTACTTC.

V and J are TRBV19 and TRBJ2-1, with 11 nucleotides matching TRBD2. V lost 1 base, J lost 5 bases, and 4 bases stayed unmatched. The CDR3 loop spans 16 amino acids. The V gene's germline CDR1 is LNHDA and CDR2 SQIVND (reference sequence). Here the CDR3 reads CASSIGTSGPNNEQFF. In DNA form, the CDR3 reads TGTGCCAGTAGTATAGGGACTAGCGGGCCCAACAATGAGCAGTTCTTC.

Only a few counts were recorded for this clone. This chain connects TRBV30 to TRBJ1-6, with 9 bases that match TRBD1. The V and J ends lost 3 bases and 6 bases, in that order; junction bases with no gene match: 6. The CDR3 contains 15 residues. CDR1 is GTSNPN and CDR2 is SVGIG in the germline V gene (reference sequence). DNA of the CDR3: TGTGCCTGGAGAAAACCGGGACAGGGTAATTCACCCCTCCACTTT. Residues: CAWRKPGQGNSPLHF.